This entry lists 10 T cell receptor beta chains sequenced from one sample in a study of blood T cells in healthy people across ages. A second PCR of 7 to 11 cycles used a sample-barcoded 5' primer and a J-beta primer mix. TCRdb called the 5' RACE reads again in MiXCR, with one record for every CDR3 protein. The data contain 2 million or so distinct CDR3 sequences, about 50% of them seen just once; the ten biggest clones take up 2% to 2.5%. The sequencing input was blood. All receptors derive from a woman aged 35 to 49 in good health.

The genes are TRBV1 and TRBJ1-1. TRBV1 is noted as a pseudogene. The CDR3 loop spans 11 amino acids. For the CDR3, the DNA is TGCACCAGCAGCCAGGACAGCAGGGCTTTCTTT. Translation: CTSSQDSRAFF.

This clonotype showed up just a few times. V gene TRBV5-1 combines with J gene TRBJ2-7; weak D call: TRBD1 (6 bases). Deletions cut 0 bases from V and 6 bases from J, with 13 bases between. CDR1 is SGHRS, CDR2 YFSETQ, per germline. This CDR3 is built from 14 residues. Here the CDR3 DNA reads TGCGCCAGCAGCTTGGGGCAGGGGTCGCGCGAGCAGTACTTC. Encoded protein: CASSLGQGSREQYF. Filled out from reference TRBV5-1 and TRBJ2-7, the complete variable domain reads KAGVTQTPRYLIKTRGQQVTLSCSPISGHRSVSWYQQTPGQGLQFLFEYFSETQRNKGNFPGRFSGRQFSNSRSEMNVSTLELGDSALYLCASSLGQGSREQYFGPGTRLTVT.

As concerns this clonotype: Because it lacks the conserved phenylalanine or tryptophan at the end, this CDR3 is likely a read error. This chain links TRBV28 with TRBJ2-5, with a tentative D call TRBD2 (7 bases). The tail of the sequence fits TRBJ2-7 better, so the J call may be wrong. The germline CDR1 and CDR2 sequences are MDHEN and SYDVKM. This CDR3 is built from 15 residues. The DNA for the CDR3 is TGTGCCAGCAGTTCCCTAGGGGGGGCGTCGTACGAGCAGTACATC. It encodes CASSSLGGASYEQYI.

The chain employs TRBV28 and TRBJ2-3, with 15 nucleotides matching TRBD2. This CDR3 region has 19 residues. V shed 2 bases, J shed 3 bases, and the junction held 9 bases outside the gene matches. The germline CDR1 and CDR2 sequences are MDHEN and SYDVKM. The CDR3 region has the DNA TGTGCCAGCAGTTTACGCCGCCCAGGACTAGCGGGGGGGACAGATACGCAGTATTTT. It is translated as CASSLRRPGLAGGTDTQYF.

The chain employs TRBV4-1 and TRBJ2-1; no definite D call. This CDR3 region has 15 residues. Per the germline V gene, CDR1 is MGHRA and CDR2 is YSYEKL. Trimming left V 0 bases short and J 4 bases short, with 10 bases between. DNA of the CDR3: TGCGCCAGCAGCCAAGATGGCCCCACATACAATGAGCAGTTCTTC. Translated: CASSQDGPTYNEQFF.

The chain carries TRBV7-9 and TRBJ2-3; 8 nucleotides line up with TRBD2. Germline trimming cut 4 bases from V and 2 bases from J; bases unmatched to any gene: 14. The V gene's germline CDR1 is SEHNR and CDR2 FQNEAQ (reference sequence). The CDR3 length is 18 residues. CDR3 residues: CASSSGVILAGPTDTQYF. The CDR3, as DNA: TGTGCCAGCAGCTCCGGAGTAATTTTAGCGGGACCCACAGATACGCAGTATTTT.

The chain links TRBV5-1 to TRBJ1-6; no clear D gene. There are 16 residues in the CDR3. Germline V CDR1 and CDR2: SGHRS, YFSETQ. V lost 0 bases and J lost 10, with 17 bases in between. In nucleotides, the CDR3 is TGCGCCAGCAGCTTGGAGGCGGGTACGGGTGGGTCACCCCTCCACTTT. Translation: CASSLEAGTGGSPLHF.

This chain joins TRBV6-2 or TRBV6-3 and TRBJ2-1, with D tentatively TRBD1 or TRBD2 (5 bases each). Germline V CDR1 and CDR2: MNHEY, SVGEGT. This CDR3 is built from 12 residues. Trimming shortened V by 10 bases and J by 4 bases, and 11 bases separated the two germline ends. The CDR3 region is CATREFYNEQFF. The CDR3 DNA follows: TGTGCCACCAGGGAGTTTTACAATGAGCAGTTCTTC.

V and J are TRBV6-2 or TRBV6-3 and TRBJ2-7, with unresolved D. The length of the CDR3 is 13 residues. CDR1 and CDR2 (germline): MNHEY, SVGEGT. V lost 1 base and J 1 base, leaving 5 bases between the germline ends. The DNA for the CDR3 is TGTGCCAGCAGTTACTTGAATTCCTACGAGCAGTACTTC. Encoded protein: CASSYLNSYEQYF.

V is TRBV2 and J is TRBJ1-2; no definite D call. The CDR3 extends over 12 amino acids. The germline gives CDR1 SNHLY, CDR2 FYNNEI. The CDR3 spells CAEGGGNYGYTF. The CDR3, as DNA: TGTGCAGAGGGAGGAGGGAACTATGGCTACACCTTC.